This TCR beta chain was identified in a study of blood T cell repertoires in COVID-19. From germline, CDR1 is SGHRS and CDR2 YFSETQ. This CDR3 is built from 15 residues. V lost 0 bases to trimming and J lost 6 bases, with 13 bases between them. This clone was counted a single time. Clones were read by immunoSEQ multiplex PCR, and TCRdb kept only the in-frame ones, dropping some. The sample holds about 110,000 clones, about four fifths seen once. The V gene is TRBV5-1, the J gene TRBJ1-5; perhaps TRBD1 as D (6 bases). The TCR was taken from a woman in her 70s with acute or convalescent COVID-19. Sequences were obtained from peripheral blood. CDR3 residues: CASSLEAGESQPQHF. Written as DNA, the CDR3 is TGCGCCAGCAGCTTGGAAGCAGGGGAGAGTCAGCCCCAGCATTTT. Looking up the rest from reference TRBV5-1 and TRBJ1-5 gives the full variable domain: KAGVTQTPRYLIKTRGQQVTLSCSPISGHRSVSWYQQTPGQGLQFLFEYFSETQRNKGNFPGRFSGRQFSNSRSEMNVSTLELGDSALYLCASSLEAGESQPQHFGDGTRLSIL.